The 26 T cell receptor beta chains given below trace back to one sample, sequenced in a study of shared clonotypes between healthy human individuals. This table comes from immunoSEQ multiplex PCR, and its TCRdb copy is limited to in-frame clones, with some not included. This table holds a few million clones, just over 90% found once. Sequenced sample: naive CD4+ T cells sorted from blood. The subset here: CD45RA+ positively selected. The receptors come from a man younger than 30 in good health.

The rearrangement links TRBV28 to TRBJ2-5; the D is unclear. Trimming shortened V by 3 bases and J by 5 bases, and 10 bases separated the two germline ends. Germline CDR1 and CDR2: MDHEN and SYDVKM. This CDR3 is 13 amino acids long. As DNA, the CDR3 is TGTGCCAGCAGTTTTTGGGCAGAGGAGACCCAGTACTTC. Translating gives CASSFWAEETQYF.

The chain recombines TRBV5-6 with TRBJ1-4; 8 positions agree with TRBD1. The CDR3 runs to 15 residues. With 0 bases clipped from V and 11 bases from J, the junction kept 9 bases outside the gene matches. Germline V CDR1 and CDR2: SGHDT, YYEEEE. CDR3 region: CASSLGTGTQGKLFF. DNA for the CDR3: TGTGCCAGCAGCTTGGGGACAGGGACGCAGGGGAAACTGTTTTTT.

Concerning this clone: This sample also contains other DNA sequences that code for the same CDR3. The chain couples TRBV6-5 to TRBJ2-1, with D perhaps TRBD2 (6 bases). Trimming took 5 bases from V and 6 from J, leaving 11 bases between them. Germline CDR1 reads MNHEY; CDR2 reads SVGAGI. The CDR3 consists of 13 residues. CDR3 coding DNA: TGTGCCAGCAGTAGGTCTAGCGTCAATGAGCAGTTCTTC. This encodes CASSRSSVNEQFF.

This clone appeared a few times. This chain links TRBV5-6 with TRBJ1-5, with 8 nucleotides matching TRBD1. CDR1 SGHDT and CDR2 YYEEEE come from the germline V gene. Trimming at V came to 3 bases and at J to 3 bases, leaving 8 bases not matched to a gene. CDR3 length: 16 residues. The CDR3 here is CASSSGTGTVNQPQHF. The DNA for the CDR3 is TGTGCCAGCAGCTCAGGGACAGGAACAGTCAATCAGCCCCAGCATTTT.

The J gene is TRBJ2-2, the V gene TRBV30; 7 nucleotides line up with TRBD1. This CDR3 region has 14 residues. CDR1 and CDR2 (germline): GTSNPN, SVGIG (reference sequence). The junction had 8 bases not matched to a gene; V was cut back by 5 bases and J by 5 bases. Written as DNA, the CDR3 is TGTGCCTGGGTTTCCTCCAGGGGGACCGGGGAGCTGTTTTTT. It yields the protein CAWVSSRGTGELFF.

This clone was recorded once. This chain connects TRBV19 to TRBJ2-7; D is uncertain. Germline CDR1 LNHDA, CDR2 SQIVND (reference sequence). With 7 bases removed from V and 1 base from J, the gap between germline ends came to 8 bases. The CDR3 runs 12 residues. CDR3 DNA sequence: TGTGCCAGTATAGGGAATTCCTACGAGCAGTACTTC. Translating it yields CASIGNSYEQYF.

This clone came up once. It may be a read error: a sequence one base away is much more abundant. The sample contains more than one DNA sequence encoding this CDR3. The genes are TRBV6-5 and TRBJ1-1; D is unresolved. The CDR3 is 12 amino acids. V lost 2 bases and J lost 3, with 4 bases in between. The germline V gene encodes CDR1 MNHEY and CDR2 SVGAGI. The CDR3 loop reads CASSYGDTEAFF. As DNA, the CDR3 is TGTGCCAGCAGTTACGGGGACACTGAAGCTTTCTTT.

This chain connects TRBV15 to TRBJ2-1; D may be TRBD2 (6 bases). The CDR3 has 13 amino acids. Germline V gives CDR1 LNHNV, CDR2 YYDKDF (reference sequence). Trimming removed 5 bases from V and 9 bases from J, with 14 bases in between. CDR3 protein: CATSGGKRREQFF. The CDR3 DNA follows: TGTGCCACCAGCGGGGGGAAAAGACGTGAGCAGTTCTTC. Full variable domain (missing parts from reference TRBV15 and TRBJ2-1): DAMVIQNPRYQVTQFGKPVTLSCSQTLNHNVMYWYQQKSSQAPKLLFHYYDKDFNNEADTPDNFQSRRPNTSFCFLDIRSPGLGDTAMYLCATSGGKRREQFFGPGTRLTVL.

The genes are TRBV7-2 and TRBJ2-7; TRBD2 matches 8 bases. The ends lost 4 bases at V and 3 bases at J; junction bases unmatched: 8. The CDR3 is 15 amino acids. Looked up from germline, CDR1 is SGHTA and CDR2 is FQGNSA. Here the CDR3 DNA reads TGTGCCAGCAGCTCCTCCAGCGGGGGAAACTACGAGCAGTACTTC. Translated, it gives CASSSSSGGNYEQYF.

This clone was observed once. The sample carries other DNA sequences with the same CDR3. The V gene is TRBV6-1, the J gene TRBJ2-3, with D hard to call. CDR1 is MNHNS, CDR2 SASEGT, per germline. V was pared by 4 bases and J by 6 bases, with 5 bases between. This CDR3 spans 11 amino acids. The CDR3 loop reads CASSAGDTQYF. In nucleotides, the CDR3 is TGTGCCAGCAGTGCGGGCGATACGCAGTATTTT.

The rearrangement links TRBV6-6 to TRBJ2-1, with a tentative D call TRBD2 (6 bases). There are 14 residues in the CDR3. V was clipped by 9 bases and J by 0 bases, with 12 bases between them. From germline, CDR1 is MNHNY and CDR2 SVGAGI (reference sequence). The CDR3 bases are TGTGCCAGTGAGGACGGGGGCTCCTACAATGAGCAGTTCTTC. It yields the protein CASEDGGSYNEQFF.

The chain couples TRBV6-5 to TRBJ1-4, with TRBD1 matching 9 bases. This CDR3 contains 15 residues. The germline V gene encodes CDR1 MNHEY and CDR2 SVGAGI. The V segment lost 11 bases and the J segment 5 bases; nucleotides outside the gene matches: 12. As DNA, the CDR3 is TGTGCCGGCACGGACGGGACAGGGTGGAATGAAAAACTGTTTTTT. Amino acid sequence: CAGTDGTGWNEKLFF.

The chain recombines TRBV4-3 with TRBJ2-1, with 10 bases aligning to TRBD2. CDR3 length equals 17 residues. The V gene end was trimmed by 1 base and the J gene end by 3 bases; junction bases not matched to a gene: 6. CDR1 and CDR2 from the germline V gene are LGHNA and YSLEER. For the CDR3, the DNA is TGCGCCAGCAGCCAAGCGATACTAGCGGGAAGCTACAATGAGCAGTTCTTC. Translated: CASSQAILAGSYNEQFF.

The chain uses TRBV27 and TRBJ1-5; 11 bases align to TRBD1. CDR1 MNHEY and CDR2 SMNVEV come from the germline V gene (reference sequence). The CDR3 has 15 residues. J lost 7 bases, V lost 5 bases, and 7 bases had no gene match. CDR3 region: CASSPGTGGLQPQHF. The CDR3 DNA is TGTGCCAGCAGTCCTGGGACAGGGGGTTTACAGCCCCAGCATTTT.

The rearrangement joins TRBV9 to TRBJ1-2, with D unresolved. CDR3 length: 13 amino acids. Trimming removed 0 bases at V and 7 bases at J, with 10 bases between. Per the germline V gene, CDR1 is SGDLS and CDR2 is YYNGEE. The CDR3 DNA reads TGTGCCAGCAGCGTAGAGGATGGAGGTGGCTACACCTTC. It codes for CASSVEDGGGYTF.

The gene calls are TRBV6-5 and TRBJ2-1; D is perhaps TRBD2 (5 bases). Germline values: CDR1 MNHEY, CDR2 SVGAGI. The CDR3 contains 13 residues. Trimming left V 9 bases short and J 4 bases short, with 13 bases between. The CDR3 loop reads CASGSKFYNEQFF. The CDR3 nucleotides read TGTGCCAGTGGGAGTAAGTTTTACAATGAGCAGTTCTTC.

For this clone: The same CDR3 arises from other DNA sequences in this sample as well. This chain uses TRBV4-1 with TRBJ2-6, with D possibly TRBD2 on 5 matching bases. This CDR3 has 15 residues. Trimming left V 2 bases short and J 2 bases short, with 7 bases between. CDR1 is MGHRA, CDR2 YSYEKL, per germline. The CDR3 loop reads CASSQTGTGANVLTF. CDR3 sequence (DNA): TGCGCCAGCAGCCAAACGGGGACTGGGGCCAACGTCCTGACTTTC.

The V and J genes are TRBV29-1 and TRBJ1-3; D ambiguous. The CDR3 runs to 11 residues. Per the germline V gene, CDR1 is SQVTM and CDR2 is ANQGSEA. Between the trimmed V and J ends, which lost 4 bases and 4 bases, there was a span of 5 bases. The CDR3 spells CSVVTGNTIYF. CDR3 nucleotide sequence: TGCAGCGTTGTGACAGGAAACACCATATATTTT.

Regarding this clone: This same CDR3 is encoded by further DNA sequences in the sample. This chain connects TRBV9 to TRBJ2-3; 7 bases align to TRBD2. CDR1 and CDR2 from the germline V gene are SGDLS and YYNGEE. Losses at the gene ends were 0 bases for V and 0 bases for J; bases not matched to a gene: 4. The CDR3 has 16 residues. CDR3 amino acids: CASSVGLADSTDTQYF. CDR3 coding DNA: TGTGCCAGCAGCGTAGGTCTAGCGGATAGCACAGATACGCAGTATTTT.

The sample holds one count of this clone. This chain uses TRBV18 with TRBJ2-5; D remains unclear. V lost 3 bases and J 5 bases, leaving 16 bases between the germline ends. Germline CDR1 is KGHSH and CDR2 is LQKENI. This CDR3 spans 15 amino acids. The CDR3 sequence is CASSPVRVPAETQYF. DNA for the CDR3: TGTGCCAGCTCACCGGTACGGGTCCCCGCCGAGACCCAGTACTTC.

The rearrangement uses TRBV6-4 and TRBJ1-6; 9 bases map to TRBD1. This CDR3 comprises 15 residues. Unmatched junction bases numbered 7, after V lost 6 bases and J lost 7 bases. CDR1 MRHNA and CDR2 SNTAGT come from the germline V gene. The CDR3 DNA is TGTGCCAGCAGACCCCAGGACAGGGGAAATTCACCCCTCCACTTT. Amino acids: CASRPQDRGNSPLHF.

This chain uses TRBV15 with TRBJ1-1; D may be TRBD1 (5 bases). Germline lookup yields CDR1 LNHNV and CDR2 YYDKDF (reference sequence). The CDR3 extends over 16 amino acids. The V end was cut by 1 base, the J end by 4 bases, with 16 bases between. The CDR3: CATSRGGLVGGTEAFF. The CDR3 nucleotides are TGTGCCACCAGCAGAGGGGGCCTAGTTGGGGGCACTGAAGCTTTCTTT.

V usage is TRBV10-3 and J usage is TRBJ1-2; TRBD1 agrees at 11 bases. Germline V gene data show CDR1 as ENHRY and CDR2 as SYGVKD. This CDR3 has 15 residues. Losses at the gene ends were 5 bases for V and 3 bases for J; bases not matched to a gene: 5. The CDR3 nucleotides are TGTGCCATCAGTTCAAGGACAGGGGGCGACTATGGCTACACCTTC. Residues: CAISSRTGGDYGYTF.

This clone has a single count. J is TRBJ2-7 and V is TRBV2, with 7 bases aligning to TRBD2. Germline trimming cut 7 bases from V and 1 base from J; bases unmatched to any gene: 10. Germline V gene data show CDR1 as SNHLY and CDR2 as FYNNEI. The CDR3 consists of 15 residues. The CDR3 protein is CASKVGRERSYEQYF. CDR3 DNA: TGTGCCAGCAAAGTAGGGCGGGAGAGGTCCTACGAGCAGTACTTC.

The chain couples TRBV18 to TRBJ2-3; D is possibly TRBD1 or TRBD2 (7 bases each). V lost 5 bases and J lost 0, with 12 bases in between. Germline V gene sequence: CDR1 KGHSH, CDR2 LQKENI. The CDR3 runs 15 residues. The CDR3 bases are TGTGCCAGCTCATCAGGGGGGGTGAGCACAGATACGCAGTATTTT. Protein product: CASSSGGVSTDTQYF.

This clone was seen once. The rearrangement links TRBV4-1 to TRBJ1-1, with 8 bases fitting TRBD1. Looked up from germline, CDR1 is MGHRA and CDR2 is YSYEKL. With 0 bases clipped from V and 10 bases from J, the junction kept 22 bases outside the gene matches. The CDR3 covers 19 residues. CDR3 amino acids: CASSQEDPRDRPIVGSAFF. In DNA, the CDR3 is TGCGCCAGCAGCCAAGAAGACCCCCGGGACAGGCCAATAGTGGGGTCAGCTTTCTTT.